This entry lists 18 T cell receptor beta chains sequenced from one sample in a study of T cell responses to AZD1222 COVID-19 vaccine. Some clones are missing from TCRdb's copy, which holds only in-frame ones; the method was immunoSEQ multiplex PCR. This table has 65,000 to 70,000 clones, 65% to 90% appearing once. Sequencing was performed on peripheral blood, taken on day 0 of AZD1222 vaccination. The receptors here all came from an adult in good health.

Only one count was recorded for this clone. This chain joins TRBV28 and TRBJ2-3; D is perhaps TRBD1 (5 bases). V dropped 6 bases and J dropped 0 bases, with 13 bases sitting between them. The germline V gene has CDR1 MDHEN and CDR2 SYDVKM. The CDR3 has 15 amino acids. CDR3 amino acids: CASRTDSTSTDTQYF. In DNA form, the CDR3 reads TGTGCCAGCAGAACAGACAGTACTAGCACAGATACGCAGTATTTT.

This rearrangement joins TRBV7-3 to TRBJ1-6; TRBD1 might be the D (5 bases). Trimming shortened V by 1 base and J by 6 bases, and 16 bases separated the two germline ends. The CDR3 length is 17 residues. From germline, CDR1 is SGHTA and CDR2 FQGTGA. The DNA for the CDR3 is TGTGCCAGCAGCTTAAGGGGGGGTCCGAATAGTAATTCACCCCTCCACTTT. Its protein is CASSLRGGPNSNSPLHF.

Comments on this clone: Other nucleotide sequences from this sample produce the same CDR3. The chain combines TRBV3-1 (or the pseudogene TRBV3-2) with TRBJ1-3; TRBD1 aligns across 9 bases. This CDR3 region has 16 residues. V was clipped by 4 bases and J by 2 bases; unmatched bases: 6. Germline CDR1 LGHDT, CDR2 YNNKEL (reference sequence). The CDR3 nucleotides are TGTGCCAGCAGCCCCACAGGGGGCATGGCTGGAAACACCATATATTTT. Protein product: CASSPTGGMAGNTIYF.

The J gene is TRBJ1-1, the V gene TRBV19, with D maybe TRBD1 (6 bases). This CDR3 has 15 amino acids. Germline-derived CDR1 and CDR2 are LNHDA and SQIVND (reference sequence). Trimming removed 3 bases at V and 6 bases at J, with 17 bases between. The CDR3 DNA follows: TGTGCCAGTAGTATGTTGTTGGGGGCCCGAGCTGAAGCTTTCTTT. This encodes CASSMLLGARAEAFF.

The chain couples TRBV5-6 to TRBJ1-1; TRBD1 agrees at 7 bases. With V trimmed by 4 bases and J by 8 bases, 8 bases remained unmatched. CDR1 and CDR2 from the germline V gene are SGHDT and YYEEEE. The CDR3 is made up of 13 amino acids. This chain's CDR3 is CASSLTDRAEAFF. The CDR3 nucleotides are TGTGCCAGCAGCCTTACCGACAGGGCGGAAGCTTTCTTT. Looking up the rest from reference TRBV5-6 and TRBJ1-1 gives the full variable domain: DAGVTQSPTHLIKTRGQQVTLRCSPKSGHDTVSWYQQALGQGPQFIFQYYEEEERQRGNFPDRFSGHQFPNYSSELNVNALLLGDSALYLCASSLTDRAEAFFGQGTRLTVV.

This clone was seen a single time. This chain connects TRBV3-1 (or the pseudogene TRBV3-2) to TRBJ1-2; D call uncertain. CDR3 length: 12 residues. CDR1 and CDR2 from the germline V gene are LGHDT and YNNKEL (reference sequence). Trimming cost V 0 bases and J 8 bases, with 7 bases left between them. The CDR3: CASSQDRWGYTF. In DNA, the CDR3 is TGTGCCAGCAGCCAAGACCGGTGGGGCTACACCTTC.

The chain carries TRBV19 and TRBJ2-1; D unclear. Trimming removed 1 base at V and 8 bases at J, with 9 bases between. CDR3 length: 13 residues. The V gene's germline CDR1 is LNHDA and CDR2 SQIVND (reference sequence). CDR3 DNA sequence: TGTGCCAGTAGTATAGTGGGTAGGGATGAGCAGTTCTTC. It codes for CASSIVGRDEQFF.

The chain has TRBV7-3 and TRBJ1-5; the D is unclear. This CDR3 is 12 amino acids long. Deletions cut 3 bases from V and 6 bases from J, with 6 bases between. The germline V gene has CDR1 SGHTA and CDR2 FQGTGA. CDR3 loop: CASSFYFQPQHF. CDR3 sequence (DNA): TGTGCCAGCAGCTTTTACTTTCAGCCCCAGCATTTT.

The V gene is TRBV5-1, the J gene TRBJ2-3; D is unresolved. Germline CDR1 is SGHRS and CDR2 is YFSETQ. The V end lost 0 bases, the J end lost 2 bases, and 13 bases lay between the germline ends. The CDR3 runs 16 residues. The CDR3: CASSLGTSASTDTQYF. The CDR3 region has the DNA TGCGCCAGCAGCTTGGGGACCTCTGCCTCCACAGATACGCAGTATTTT.

The V call is TRBV29-1, the J call TRBJ2-1, with a tentative D call TRBD2 (5 bases). The CDR3 consists of 15 residues. The germline V gene has CDR1 SQVTM and CDR2 ANQGSEA. V lost 1 base, J lost 3 bases, and 13 bases lay in between. DNA for the CDR3: TGCAGCGTTGAAGTCATAACCGGGATCTACAATGAGCAGTTCTTC. It codes for CSVEVITGIYNEQFF.

The rearrangement joins TRBV9 to TRBJ1-1; unclear D gene. Trimming took off 4 bases at V and 8 bases at J, with 15 bases between the two ends. Germline CDR1 SGDLS, CDR2 YYNGEE. The CDR3 extends over 13 amino acids. The CDR3 DNA reads as TGTGCCAGCAGCTTGCGCCCCCTCGGGGAAGCTTTCTTT. It encodes CASSLRPLGEAFF.

This chain links TRBV7-9 with TRBJ1-1, with 7 bases lining up with TRBD1. The CDR3 contains 16 residues. V lost 2 bases and J lost 1; bases outside the gene matches: 7. Germline CDR1 and CDR2: SEHNR and FQNEAQ (reference sequence). CDR3 sequence: CASSLSGGAGNTEAFF. The CDR3 DNA reads TGTGCCAGCAGCTTATCAGGGGGGGCAGGGAACACTGAAGCTTTCTTT.

This chain joins TRBV10-2 and TRBJ2-3; the match to TRBD1 covers 7 bases. V shed 5 bases, J shed 4 bases, and the junction held 9 bases outside the gene matches. From germline, CDR1 is WSHSY and CDR2 SAAADI. CDR3 length: 15 residues. This chain's CDR3 is CASSPDRAEADTQYF. The CDR3 DNA reads TGCGCCAGCAGTCCAGACAGGGCGGAGGCAGATACGCAGTATTTT.

The chain links TRBV19 to TRBJ1-5; the D is unclear. Germline-derived CDR1 and CDR2 are LNHDA and SQIVND (reference sequence). CDR3 length: 13 residues. The V gene lost 10 bases and the J gene lost 6 bases, with 16 bases spanning the gap. CDR3: CATNGLWGQPQHF. The CDR3 bases are TGTGCCACCAACGGCCTATGGGGTCAGCCCCAGCATTTT.

This clone came up once. The chain links TRBV28 to TRBJ1-5; D is ambiguous. CDR1 is MDHEN and CDR2 is SYDVKM in the germline V gene. The CDR3 spans 14 residues. Between the trimmed V and J ends, which lost 6 bases and 2 bases, there was a span of 11 bases. CDR3 sequence: CASSPNTRNQPQHF. CDR3 bases: TGTGCCAGCAGCCCAAACACCCGCAATCAGCCCCAGCATTTT.

The chain uses TRBV24-1 and TRBJ1-4; D gene unclear. There are 13 residues in the CDR3. Germline CDR1 reads KGHDR; CDR2 reads SFDVKD. With 9 bases removed from V and 1 base from J, the gap between germline ends came to 8 bases. CDR3 DNA sequence: TGTGCCACCTCGAAGGGAACTAATGAAAAACTGTTTTTT. This gives the protein CATSKGTNEKLFF.

This clone was seen a handful of times. The chain links TRBV2 to TRBJ1-1; 7 bases align to TRBD1. Germline V gene data show CDR1 as SNHLY and CDR2 as FYNNEI. Trimming at V came to 4 bases and at J to 5 bases, leaving 7 bases not matched to a gene. This CDR3 has 14 residues. Here the CDR3 DNA reads TGTGCCAGCAGTGTCCGGCAGGGGGGGACTGAAGCTTTCTTT. Its translation: CASSVRQGGTEAFF.

The rearrangement joins TRBV5-1 to TRBJ2-3, with 11 bases matching TRBD1. The CDR3 loop spans 17 amino acids. Germline CDR1 is SGHRS and CDR2 is YFSETQ. V shed 4 bases, J shed 5 bases, and the junction held 12 bases outside the gene matches. The CDR3: CASSPLVGTGGGDTQYF. CDR3 nucleotide sequence: TGCGCCAGCAGCCCCCTGGTCGGGACAGGGGGGGGAGATACGCAGTATTTT.